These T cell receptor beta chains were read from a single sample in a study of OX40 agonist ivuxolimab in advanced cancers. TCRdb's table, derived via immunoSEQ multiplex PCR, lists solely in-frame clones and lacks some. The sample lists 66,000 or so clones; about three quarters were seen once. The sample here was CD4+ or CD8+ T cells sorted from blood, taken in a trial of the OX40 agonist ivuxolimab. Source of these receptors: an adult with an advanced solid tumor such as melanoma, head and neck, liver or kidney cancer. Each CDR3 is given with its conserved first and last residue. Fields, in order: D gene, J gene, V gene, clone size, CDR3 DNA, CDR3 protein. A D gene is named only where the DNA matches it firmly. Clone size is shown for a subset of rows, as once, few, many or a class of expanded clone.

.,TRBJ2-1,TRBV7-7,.,TGTGCTAGCAGCTTAGGACCCTACAATGAGCAGTTCTTC,CASSLGPYNEQFF
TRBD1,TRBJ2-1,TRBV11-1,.,TGTGCCAGCAGCTTCACGGGACAGGGGTGGAATGAGCAGTTCTTC,CASSFTGQGWNEQFF
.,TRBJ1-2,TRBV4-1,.,TGCGCCAGCAGCCAGCCGGGCAACCGGACCTCTGGCTACACCTTC,CASSQPGNRTSGYTF
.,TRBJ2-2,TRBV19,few,TGTGCCAGTAGTAAAGGGACAAGAACCGGGGAGCTGTTTTTT,CASSKGTRTGELFF
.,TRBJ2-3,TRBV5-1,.,TGCGCCAGCAGGTGGACAACTTTGGCAGATACGCAGTATTTT,CASRWTTLADTQYF
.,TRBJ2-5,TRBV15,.,TGTGCCACCAGCAGAGATCGGGGCGGAGGGGAGACCCAGTACTTC,CATSRDRGGGETQYF
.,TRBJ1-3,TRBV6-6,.,TGTGCCAGCAGTTACTCCAGTTATAATGGAAACACCATATATTTT,CASSYSSYNGNTIYF
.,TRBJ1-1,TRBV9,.,TGTGCCAGCAGCGTAATGGAGAACACTGAAGCTTTCTTT,CASSVMENTEAFF
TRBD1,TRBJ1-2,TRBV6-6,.,TGTGCCAGCAGGGGGACAGCCCTCGGGGGCTACACCTTC,CASRGTALGGYTF
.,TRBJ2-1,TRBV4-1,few,TGCGCCAGCAGCCAAGTTCCCCTCGGGTGGGGGGATTCCTACAATGAGCAGTTCTTC,CASSQVPLGWGDSYNEQFF
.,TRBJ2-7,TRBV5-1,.,TGCGCCAGCAGCATTACCGGGACATCGGGCGAGCAGTACTTC,CASSITGTSGEQYF
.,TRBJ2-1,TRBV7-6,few,TGTGCCAGCAGCTTAAGTCCAGCGTACAATGAGCAGTTCTTC,CASSLSPAYNEQFF
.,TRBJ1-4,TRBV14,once,TGTGCCAGCAGCCCCTCCCGTACTAATGAAAAACTGTTTTTT,CASSPSRTNEKLFF
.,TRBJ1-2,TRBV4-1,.,TGCGCCAGCAAGGATCTTTCCGCCTTCTTAGATGGCTACACCTTC,CASKDLSAFLDGYTF
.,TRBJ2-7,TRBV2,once,TGTGCCAGCAGTGATTGGGCCTCCTACGAGCAGTACTTC,CASSDWASYEQYF
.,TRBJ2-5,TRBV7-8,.,TGTGCCAGCAGCTTAGGCAACAGCCTACAAGGGGCCCAGTACTTC,CASSLGNSLQGAQYF
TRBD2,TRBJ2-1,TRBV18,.,TGTGCCAGCTCACCACCTAGCGGGGGTACCTACAATGAGCAGTTCTTC,CASSPPSGGTYNEQFF
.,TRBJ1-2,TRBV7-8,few,TGTGCCAGCAGCTTAGCCGGGGGGACTAACTATGGCTACACCTTC,CASSLAGGTNYGYTF
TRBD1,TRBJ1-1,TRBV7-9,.,TGTGCCAGCAGCCAACAGGGGGTTGGCACTGAAGCTTTCTTT,CASSQQGVGTEAFF
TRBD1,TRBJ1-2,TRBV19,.,TGTGCCAGTAGTTTCGGACAGGGGAACTATGGCTACACCTTC,CASSFGQGNYGYTF
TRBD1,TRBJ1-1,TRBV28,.,TGTGCCAGCTCTGACAGGGTGGCCACTGAAGCTTTCTTT,CASSDRVATEAFF
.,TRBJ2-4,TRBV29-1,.,TGCAGCGTTGAAGCATGGGTCAGGGCCAAAAACATTCAGTACTTC,CSVEAWVRAKNIQYF
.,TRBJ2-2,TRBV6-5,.,TGTGCCAGCAGTTACTCGGGATCCGGGGAGCTGTTTTTT,CASSYSGSGELFF
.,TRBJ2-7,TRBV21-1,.,TGTGCCAGCAGCAAAGACAGGGGCCCGATTCCCAATAGCTCCTACGAGCAGTACTTC,CASSKDRGPIPNSSYEQYF
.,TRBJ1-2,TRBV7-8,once,TGTGCCAGCAGCTTATTATCAGGGCCTAACTATGGCTACACCTTC,CASSLLSGPNYGYTF
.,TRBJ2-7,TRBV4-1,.,TGCGCCAGCAGCCACGGCAGATTTTCCTACGAGCAGTACTTC,CASSHGRFSYEQYF
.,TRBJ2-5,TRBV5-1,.,TGCGCCAGCAGCTTGCAGGGACAAGAGACCCAGTACTTC,CASSLQGQETQYF
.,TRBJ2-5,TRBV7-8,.,TGTGCCAGCAGCTCGGAGACCCAGTACTTC,CASSSETQYF
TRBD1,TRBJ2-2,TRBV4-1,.,TGCGCCAGCAGCCGAGGGACAGGGTCCAACACCGGGGAGCTGTTTTTT,CASSRGTGSNTGELFF
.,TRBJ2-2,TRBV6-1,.,TGTGCCAGCAGTGGGACGGTTAACACCGGGGAGCTGTTTTTT,CASSGTVNTGELFF
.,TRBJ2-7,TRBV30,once,TGTGCCTGTTCACAGGGGGGGGCGAGGGTGTCCTACGAGCAGTACTTC,CACSQGGARVSYEQYF
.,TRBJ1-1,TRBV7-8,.,TGTGCCAGCAGCTCAGGGTTGAACACTGAAGCTTTCTTT,CASSSGLNTEAFF